Here is one TCR beta chain with its context. This sample is drawn from a study of T-cell reconstitution after alpha-beta-depleted transplantation in children. During its preparation, the TCRbeta library received unique molecular identifiers. TCRdb ran MiXCR on the PCR reads and lists one entry per CDR3 protein. The sample lists a few hundred thousand distinct CDR3 sequences; around 19% were seen once. Source: PBMCs from the stem cell graft donor, taken from the stem cell graft. The sequence came from a human donor who donated a stem cell graft to a child with acute lymphoblastic leukemia.

The CDR3 nucleotides are TGTGCCAGCAGTCGGACAGGGGGCTATGGAAACACCATATATTTT. Translation: CASSRTGGYGNTIYF. V usage is TRBV6-1 and J usage is TRBJ1-3, with 11 bases lining up with TRBD1. The germline V gene has CDR1 MNHNS and CDR2 SASEGT. V dropped 5 bases and J dropped 3; count of bases not matched to a gene: 3. The CDR3 contains 15 residues.